The 21 T cell receptor beta chains presented below share a single source sample, sequenced in a study of blood T cells in healthy people across ages. A second PCR of roughly 7 to 11 cycles used a sample-barcoded 5' primer and a J-beta primer mix. One entry per CDR3 protein, called by TCRdb with MiXCR from the 5' RACE reads. This sample has 1.2 million to 1.5 million distinct CDR3 sequences; 42% occur once, and the top ten carry 7.9%. The sample was blood. These receptors all stem from a woman aged 18-29 years in good health.

V and J are TRBV10-2 and TRBJ2-3; D remains unclear. The germline V and J ends were trimmed by 2 bases and 5 bases, with 8 bases remaining between them. The CDR3 sequence is 13 residues long. Germline V CDR1 and CDR2: WSHSY, SAAADI. CDR3 region: CASSEAARDTQYF. The CDR3 DNA is TGCGCCAGCAGTGAGGCTGCCCGAGATACGCAGTATTTT.

This clonotype was counted only a few times. This chain connects TRBV20-1 to TRBJ1-5; a weak D match, TRBD1 (5 bases). Germline V gene sequence: CDR1 DFQATT, CDR2 SNEGSKA (reference sequence). The length of the CDR3 is 12 residues. Trimming removed 6 bases at V and 4 bases at J, with 10 bases between. DNA for the CDR3: TGCAGTGCAAACGGGGGAAATCAGCCCCAGCATTTT. Protein: CSANGGNQPQHF.

This sequence joins TRBV2 and TRBJ2-7; 13 bases are shared with TRBD2. Losses at the gene ends were 0 bases for V and 4 bases for J; bases not matched to a gene: 3. Germline CDR1 is SNHLY and CDR2 is FYNNEI. This CDR3 spans 16 amino acids. CDR3 sequence (DNA): TGTGCCAGCAGTGAAGCCGGGACTAGCGGGAAGTACGAGCAGTACTTC. Its protein product is CASSEAGTSGKYEQYF.

This clonotype came up a few times. The rearrangement links TRBV20-1 to TRBJ1-2, with TRBD1 matching 10 bases. V shed 5 bases and J 7 bases; nucleotides not matched to a gene: 13. Germline V gene lookup returns CDR1 DFQATT and CDR2 SNEGSKA (reference sequence). This CDR3 region has 15 residues. CDR3 in DNA: TGCAGTGCTTCTCAGCCGGGACAGGGGTTATTTGGCTACACCTTC. Encoded protein: CSASQPGQGLFGYTF.

This clonotype was counted only a few times. This chain joins TRBV5-4 and TRBJ1-2; tentative D call: TRBD1 (5 bases). The CDR3 totals 13 residues. Germline V gives CDR1 SGHNT, CDR2 YYREEE (reference sequence). Trimming shortened V by 2 bases and J by 6 bases, and 11 bases separated the two germline ends. DNA for the CDR3: TGTGCCAGCAGCTTAGGGGAGATCAATGGCTACACCTTC. Its translation is CASSLGEINGYTF. The whole variable domain, filled in from reference TRBV5-4 and TRBJ1-2, reads ETGVTQSPTHLIKTRGQQVTLRCSSQSGHNTVSWYQQALGQGPQFIFQYYREEENGRGNFPPRFSGLQFPNYSSELNVNALELDDSALYLCASSLGEINGYTFGSGTRLTVV.

This chain uses TRBV14 with TRBJ1-6; no reliable D call. From germline, CDR1 is SGHDN and CDR2 FVKESK. The length of the CDR3 is 13 residues. V was trimmed by 4 bases and J by 14 bases, leaving 15 bases between them. The CDR3 sequence: CASSRSFTPTLHF. The CDR3 nucleotides are TGTGCCAGCAGCCGATCGTTTACACCGACCCTCCACTTT.

V is TRBV11-1 and J is TRBJ2-5, with TRBD1 as a possible D gene (5 bases). Per germline, CDR1 SGHAT and CDR2 FQDESV (reference sequence). The V end lost 4 bases, the J end lost 3 bases, and 18 bases lay between the germline ends. CDR3 length: 16 residues. CDR3 protein: CASSYGVGATKETQYF. The DNA of the CDR3 is TGTGCCAGCAGCTACGGAGTTGGGGCCACCAAAGAGACCCAGTACTTC.

The chain recombines TRBV10-3 with TRBJ1-2; TRBD1 matches at 8 bases. J gave up 7 bases and V 8 bases, and 9 bases lay outside the gene matches. The CDR3 is 13 residues long. CDR1 and CDR2 from the germline V gene are ENHRY and SYGVKD. The CDR3 bases are TGTGCCATCGCCCCAGAGGACAGGGCTGGCTACACCTTC. Its translation: CAIAPEDRAGYTF.

This rearrangement joins TRBV20-1 to TRBJ1-5, with D uncertain. The germline gives CDR1 DFQATT, CDR2 SNEGSKA (reference sequence). The CDR3 is 13 residues long. The germline V and J ends were trimmed by 0 bases and 7 bases, with 10 bases remaining between them. The CDR3 spells CSAREKLGQPQHF. CDR3 coding DNA: TGCAGTGCTAGAGAGAAGTTGGGACAGCCCCAGCATTTT.

This clonotype was recorded a few times. This chain links TRBV29-1 with TRBJ2-7; no firm D call. The V gene lost 2 bases and the J gene lost 2 bases, with 10 bases spanning the gap. This CDR3 has 13 amino acids. Per the germline V gene, CDR1 is SQVTM and CDR2 is ANQGSEA. This CDR3 reads CSVEIGDAYEQYF. The CDR3 bases are TGCAGCGTTGAAATTGGTGATGCCTACGAGCAGTACTTC.

On this clonotype: The junction departs from the called germline gene at one end, perhaps through a read error. This chain joins TRBV5-1 and TRBJ2-3; perhaps TRBD1 as D (5 bases). CDR3 length equals 16 residues. Germline V gene lookup returns CDR1 SGHRS and CDR2 YFSETQ. The CDR3 here is CASNKLLAWGTDAQYF. The CDR3 DNA reads TGCGCCAGCAACAAGCTGCTGGCGTGGGGCACAGATGCGCAGTATTTT.

The chain joins TRBV20-1 to TRBJ2-5, with 7 bases fitting TRBD2. Germline V gene data show CDR1 as DFQATT and CDR2 as SNEGSKA (reference sequence). The CDR3 has 16 residues. V dropped 6 bases and J dropped 4; count of bases not matched to a gene: 17. The CDR3 protein is CSALAGLLAYSETQYF. CDR3 DNA: TGCAGTGCGCTCGCCGGTTTACTAGCGTACTCAGAGACCCAGTACTTC.

The chain is built from TRBV6-5 and TRBJ1-5; a possible D gene is TRBD1 (6 bases). The CDR3 consists of 13 residues. Germline lookup yields CDR1 MNHEY and CDR2 SVGAGI. Trimming stripped 7 bases from V and 6 bases from J, with 13 bases between. The CDR3, as DNA: TGTGCCAGCAAAGGGGGTGGGGGTCAGCCCCAGCATTTT. Its protein is CASKGGGGQPQHF.

This clonotype appeared a few times. The chain joins TRBV29-1 to TRBJ1-2; TRBD1 might be the D (5 bases). Germline V gives CDR1 SQVTM, CDR2 ANQGSEA. Trimming removed 3 bases at V and 8 bases at J, with 16 bases between. The CDR3 has 13 amino acids. The CDR3 DNA follows: TGCAGCGTTGAGACCCCCAGGGCGGAGGGCTACACCTTC. Translated: CSVETPRAEGYTF.

The rearrangement joins TRBV7-4 to TRBJ1-3, with a possible D match to TRBD1 (5 bases). V lost 0 bases and J lost 1, with 19 bases in between. Germline CDR1 SGHVT, CDR2 SQSDAQ. CDR3 size: 19 residues. This CDR3 reads CASSLAGQGGPLSGNTIYF. The CDR3 bases are TGTGCCAGCAGCTTAGCGGGGCAGGGAGGCCCCCTGTCTGGAAACACCATATATTTT.

The chain recombines TRBV7-2 with TRBJ2-7; D gene ambiguous. CDR3 length: 15 residues. Germline CDR1 and CDR2: SGHTA and FQGNSA. V gave up 5 bases and J gave up 3 bases, with 17 bases separating them. This CDR3 is CASSPQKGRDYEQYF. The CDR3 DNA is TGTGCCAGCAGCCCACAAAAGGGTCGCGACTACGAGCAGTACTTC.

This clonotype appeared a few times. The V and J genes are TRBV3-1 and TRBJ1-2; 10 positions match TRBD1. There are 16 residues in the CDR3. The germline V gene has CDR1 LGHDT and CDR2 YNNKEL (reference sequence). V gave up 4 bases and J gave up 4 bases; unmatched junction bases: 9. The CDR3 here is CASSREGTGVGYGYTF. The CDR3 DNA follows: TGTGCCAGCAGCCGCGAAGGGACAGGGGTTGGCTATGGCTACACCTTC.

The chain employs TRBV4-1 and TRBJ2-7; D is uncertain. The germline V gene has CDR1 MGHRA and CDR2 YSYEKL. The CDR3 contains 13 residues. V gave up 4 bases and J gave up 7 bases, with 14 bases separating them. The CDR3 loop reads CASSPRANNEQYF. CDR3 in DNA: TGCGCCAGCAGCCCCCGGGCTAACAATGAGCAGTACTTC.

Many counts were recorded for this clonotype. The rearrangement joins TRBV7-2 to TRBJ2-3; 11 bases map to TRBD2. The J segment lost 5 bases and the V segment lost 4 bases, leaving 5 bases of the junction unmatched. CDR1 is SGHTA, CDR2 FQGNSA, per germline. The CDR3 sequence is 15 residues long. CDR3 loop: CASSSPGTSGDTQYF. Here the CDR3 DNA reads TGTGCCAGCAGCTCCCCCGGGACTAGCGGAGATACGCAGTATTTT.

The chain joins TRBV13 to TRBJ2-1; the match to TRBD2 covers 8 bases. V was clipped by 2 bases and J by 4 bases; unmatched bases: 7. The CDR3 is 16 amino acids. Germline V gene sequence: CDR1 PRHDT, CDR2 FYEKMQ (reference sequence). Here the CDR3 reads CASSLKLAGLYNEQFF. CDR3 coding DNA: TGTGCCAGCAGCTTAAAATTAGCGGGACTTTACAATGAGCAGTTCTTC.

The CDR3 DNA follows: TGTGCCACCCCGTATGAGCAGTACTTC. Encoded protein: CATPYEQYF. This chain joins TRBV25-1 and TRBJ2-7; no reliable D call. In germline, CDR1 is MGHDK, CDR2 SYGVNS. The V end lost 10 bases, the J end lost 7 bases, and 8 bases lay between the germline ends. The CDR3 contains 9 residues.